This T cell receptor (beta chain) emerged from a study of control samples from healthy donors and cancer patients. Sequenced by immunoSEQ multiplex PCR; TCRdb stores in-frame clones only, minus some. The sample contains around 170,000 clones, 88% of which appear only once. CDR3 length: 15 amino acids. The germline V gene has CDR1 MDHEN and CDR2 SYDVKM. The V and J ends lost 8 bases and 5 bases, in that order; junction bases with no gene match: 11. The sequence was collected from a woman aged 25 to 39 in good health. Material for sequencing was blood. The chain combines TRBV28 with TRBJ2-5; 10 nucleotides line up with TRBD1. The CDR3 nucleotides read TGTGCCAGCGCAGCCAGGGACAGGGGCGGCGAGACCCAGTACTTC. Its translation is CASAARDRGGETQYF.